Listed here are 19 T cell receptor beta chains from one sample, sequenced in a study of blood T cell repertoires in COVID-19. Profiling relied on immunoSEQ multiplex PCR, and the TCRdb table lists in-frame clones only, not all of them. Of about 140,000 clones listed, around 90% were seen once; the top ten hold roughly 1.9%. Sequenced material: peripheral blood. The source of these receptors is a man aged 65 to 85 with acute or convalescent COVID-19.

This clone was recorded only once. This CDR3 is CATSPATAQGSYEQYF. DNA for the CDR3: TGTGCCACCTCGCCCGCTACCGCGCAGGGGTCCTACGAGCAGTACTTC. The chain combines TRBV19 with TRBJ2-7; D may be TRBD1 (6 bases). This CDR3 is 16 amino acids long. The V end lost 10 bases, the J end lost 1 base, and 23 bases lay between the germline ends. The germline V gene has CDR1 LNHDA and CDR2 SQIVND (reference sequence). The variable domain in full, completed from reference TRBV19 and TRBJ2-7, reads DGGITQSPKYLFRKEGQNVTLSCEQNLNHDAMYWYRQDPGQGLRLIYYSQIVNDFQKGDIAEGYSVSREKKESFPLTVTSAQKNPTAFYLCATSPATAQGSYEQYFGPGTRLTVT.

The rearrangement uses TRBV5-6 and TRBJ2-7, with D possibly matching TRBD2 (6 bases). CDR1 is SGHDT and CDR2 is YYEEEE in the germline V gene. The CDR3 extends over 11 amino acids. V lost 8 bases to trimming and J lost 7 bases, with 13 bases between them. The CDR3 here is CASALGGEQYF. DNA of the CDR3: TGTGCCAGTGCGCTGGGGGGAGAGCAGTACTTC.

The table lists this clone with a count of one. The genes are TRBV2 and TRBJ1-5, with TRBD1 as a possible D gene (5 bases). The V end was cut by 1 base, the J end by 0 bases, with 7 bases between. Germline values: CDR1 SNHLY, CDR2 FYNNEI. The CDR3 is made up of 15 amino acids. CDR3 in DNA: TGTGCCAGCAGTGAAGAGGGGTATAGCAATCAGCCCCAGCATTTT. Amino acids: CASSEEGYSNQPQHF.

The chain has TRBV10-3 and TRBJ1-2; weak D call: TRBD1 (6 bases). Germline loops: CDR1 ENHRY, CDR2 SYGVKD. Trimming shortened V by 4 bases and J by 5 bases, and 20 bases separated the two germline ends. CDR3 length equals 16 residues. This CDR3 reads CAISALNRTAQYGYTF. The CDR3 DNA sequence: TGTGCCATCAGTGCACTCAACCGGACAGCACAGTATGGCTACACCTTC.

The V gene is TRBV19, the J gene TRBJ1-4; 7 positions agree with TRBD1. Germline-derived CDR1 and CDR2 are LNHDA and SQIVND (reference sequence). After removal of 3 bases from V and 5 bases from J, the junction contained 6 bases not matched to a gene. The CDR3 runs to 15 residues. CDR3 region: CASSMYTGENEKLFF. DNA of the CDR3: TGTGCCAGTAGTATGTATACAGGGGAGAATGAAAAACTGTTTTTT.

The V gene is TRBV10-1, the J gene TRBJ2-2; tentative D call: TRBD1 (5 bases). V lost 1 base and J lost 4, with 7 bases in between. Germline V lookup: CDR1 WNHNN, CDR2 SYGVQD (reference sequence). The CDR3 contains 14 residues. CDR3 region: CASSEFRATGELFF. Written as DNA, the CDR3 is TGCGCCAGCAGTGAGTTCAGGGCCACCGGGGAGCTGTTTTTT.

The J gene is TRBJ2-6, the V gene TRBV5-1, with D perhaps TRBD1 (6 bases). Germline V gives CDR1 SGHRS, CDR2 YFSETQ. Trimming stripped 4 bases from V and 0 bases from J, with 11 bases between. The CDR3 consists of 16 residues. The CDR3 spells CASSPGGSSGANVLTF. CDR3 coding DNA: TGCGCCAGCAGCCCTGGGGGCAGCTCTGGGGCCAACGTCCTGACTTTC.

This chain links TRBV27 with TRBJ1-1; TRBD1 agrees at 8 bases. Germline V gene sequence: CDR1 MNHEY, CDR2 SMNVEV (reference sequence). Trimming took 4 bases from V and 4 from J; bases not matched to a gene: 11. There are 16 residues in the CDR3. The CDR3 nucleotides read TGTGCCAGCAGTTCCCTCCAGACAGGGGCGCGCACTGAAGCTTTCTTT. Translated, it gives CASSSLQTGARTEAFF.

This clone was detected once. The rearrangement uses TRBV30 and TRBJ1-5; D gene unclear. The V and J ends lost 2 bases and 0 bases respectively, with 11 bases between them. Germline-derived CDR1 and CDR2 are GTSNPN and SVGIG (reference sequence). The CDR3 sequence is 15 residues long. The CDR3 spells CAWSSGGNSNQPQHF. CDR3 nucleotide sequence: TGTGCCTGGAGTTCGGGAGGGAATAGCAATCAGCCCCAGCATTTT.

V and J are TRBV7-2 and TRBJ2-1; 8 bases agree with TRBD2. This CDR3 contains 14 residues. V lost 4 bases, J lost 6 bases, and 5 bases stayed unmatched. Germline values: CDR1 SGHTA, CDR2 FQGNSA. CDR3 residues: CASSYLTSANEQFF. The DNA of the CDR3 is TGTGCCAGCAGCTACCTGACTAGCGCCAATGAGCAGTTCTTC.

CDR3 bases: TGTGCTAGTGAGCGGGGCACTGAAGCTTTCTTT. It yields the protein CASERGTEAFF. The chain has TRBV12-5 and TRBJ1-1; unclear D gene. V lost 7 bases, J lost 4 bases, and 7 bases lay in between. The CDR3 contains 11 residues. Germline CDR1 is LGHNT and CDR2 is FRNRAP.

This clone was detected a few times. This sequence joins TRBV4-2 and TRBJ1-5; 7 nucleotides line up with TRBD1. CDR1 LGHNA and CDR2 YNFKEQ come from the germline V gene. Trimming at V came to 0 bases and at J to 6 bases, leaving 8 bases not matched to a gene. The CDR3 consists of 16 residues. The DNA of the CDR3 is TGTGCCAGCAGCCAAGACCGGGCAGGGGGTATTCAGCCCCAGCATTTT. Amino acids: CASSQDRAGGIQPQHF.

The chain joins TRBV7-8 to TRBJ2-1, with 8 bases lining up with TRBD1. V gave up 3 bases and J gave up 4 bases; unmatched junction bases: 5. Germline V gene data show CDR1 as SGHVS and CDR2 as FQNEAQ. The CDR3 length is 15 residues. The chain's CDR3 is CASSFQGALYNEQFF. The CDR3 DNA is TGTGCCAGCAGCTTTCAGGGGGCGCTTTACAATGAGCAGTTCTTC.

V usage is TRBV30 and J usage is TRBJ1-1; 8 bases line up with TRBD1. Unmatched junction bases numbered 5, after V lost 3 bases and J lost 5 bases. Germline CDR1 reads GTSNPN; CDR2 reads SVGIG (reference sequence). CDR3 size: 13 residues. CDR3 sequence reads: CAWRTRGLTEAFF. CDR3 bases: TGTGCCTGGAGAACCAGGGGGCTGACTGAAGCTTTCTTT.

The V call is TRBV5-1, the J call TRBJ1-2, with 10 bases aligning to TRBD1. Germline CDR1 SGHRS, CDR2 YFSETQ. V shed 0 bases and J 5 bases; nucleotides not matched to a gene: 4. This CDR3 comprises 15 residues. CDR3 DNA: TGCGCCAGCAGCTTGGGGACAGGGGGTTATTATGGCTACACCTTC. Translation: CASSLGTGGYYGYTF.

The chain employs TRBV4-1 and TRBJ1-4, with TRBD1 matching 7 bases. Unmatched junction bases numbered 13, after V lost 7 bases and J lost 8 bases. Germline V CDR1 and CDR2: MGHRA, YSYEKL. CDR3 length: 15 amino acids. The CDR3 DNA follows: TGCGCCAGCACCTTCGAGCCTAGGGGGCGCGAAAAACTGTTTTTT. This gives the protein CASTFEPRGREKLFF.

This clone has only one observation. The chain has TRBV5-1 and TRBJ1-2; 7 nucleotides agree with TRBD1. The CDR3 has 17 amino acids. Trimming removed 5 bases from V and 2 bases from J; junction bases left unmatched: 15. Germline V gene data show CDR1 as SGHRS and CDR2 as YFSETQ. CDR3 bases: TGCGCCAGCAGAACGGGACAGCCCGGTAAGGAAAACTATGGCTACACCTTC. Encoded protein: CASRTGQPGKENYGYTF.

The rearrangement uses TRBV5-1 and TRBJ1-2, with D hard to call. The germline CDR1 and CDR2 sequences are SGHRS and YFSETQ. This CDR3 has 15 residues. Trimming left V 4 bases short and J 4 bases short, with 17 bases between. CDR3 nucleotide sequence: TGCGCCAGCAGCGAAGCTGGAGGGCATGGCTATGGCTACACCTTC. Translation: CASSEAGGHGYGYTF.

The genes are TRBV27 and TRBJ1-3, with D unresolved. CDR3 length equals 12 residues. The germline V gene has CDR1 MNHEY and CDR2 SMNVEV (reference sequence). The V gene lost 7 bases and the J gene lost 2 bases, with 6 bases spanning the gap. CDR3 protein: CASTSPGNTIYF. CDR3 nucleotides: TGTGCCAGCACAAGCCCTGGAAACACCATATATTTT.